This T cell receptor beta chain was recorded in a study of read filtering for tumor transcriptome and immune sequencing. Study information: RNA-seq yielded only about 80 to 1,400 TCR reads, IR-seq about 4.05 to 11 million.

This clonotype has at least ten counts. After removal of 8 bases from V and 2 bases from J, the junction contained 6 bases not matched to a gene. CDR1 SNHLY and CDR2 FYNNEI come from the germline V gene. The CDR3 length is 14 residues. Molecular barcoded adaptors covering alpha/delta and beta/gamma chains were used on around 370 ng RNA. TCRdb ran MiXCR on the reads and lists one entry per CDR3 protein. The sample holds around 38,000 distinct CDR3 sequences; roughly 13% are singletons and the top ten take less than 35%. The gene calls are TRBV2 and TRBJ2-5, with 9 positions matching TRBD2. Sequences were obtained from a population of CD138-negative cells sorted from bone marrow. The clonotype originates from a donor aged 40 or over with multiple myeloma. As DNA, the CDR3 is TGTGCCAGCCGAGGGACTAGCAGACAAGAGACCCAGTACTTC. Translated: CASRGTSRQETQYF.